A single sample gave rise to the 6 T cell receptor beta chains below, sequenced in a study of blood T cell repertoires in COVID-19. Clones were read by immunoSEQ multiplex PCR, and TCRdb kept only the in-frame ones, dropping some. The repertoire holds around 250,000 clones, with roughly 85% as singletons. Material for sequencing was PBMCs or T cells enriched from blood (not recorded which). These receptors all stem from a man aged 35 to 55 who had been exposed to COVID-19.

This chain connects TRBV7-9 to TRBJ1-1; tentatively, D is TRBD1 (5 bases). Trimming removed 6 bases from V and 10 bases from J, with 18 bases in between. From germline, CDR1 is SEHNR and CDR2 FQNEAQ (reference sequence). The CDR3 consists of 13 residues. The CDR3 spells CASRPTRELAAFF. CDR3 bases: TGTGCCAGCAGACCTACCAGGGAATTGGCAGCTTTCTTT.

CDR3 in amino acids: CASSSGGFLYEQFF. In nucleotides, the CDR3 is TGTGCCAGCAGCAGCGGGGGCTTTCTTTATGAGCAGTTCTTC. The chain uses TRBV7-3 and TRBJ2-1; 8 bases fit TRBD2. Losses at the gene ends were 5 bases for V and 8 bases for J; bases not matched to a gene: 8. Germline V CDR1 and CDR2: SGHTA, FQGTGA. The CDR3 contains 14 residues.

The chain has TRBV7-9 and TRBJ2-7, with a possible D match to TRBD1 (5 bases). Germline values: CDR1 SEHNR, CDR2 FQNEAQ (reference sequence). The germline V and J ends were trimmed by 2 bases and 3 bases, with 8 bases remaining between them. The length of the CDR3 is 13 residues. The DNA of the CDR3 is TGTGCCAGCAGCTTATGGGGCAGCTACGAGCAGTACTTC. Encoded protein: CASSLWGSYEQYF. Drawing the rest from reference TRBV7-9 and TRBJ2-7, the complete variable domain is DTGVSQNPRHKITKRGQNVTFRCDPISEHNRLYWYRQTLGQGPEFLTYFQNEAQLEKSRLLSDRFSAERPKGSFSTLEIQRTEQGDSAMYLCASSLWGSYEQYFGPGTRLTVT.

The gene calls are TRBV13 and TRBJ2-2; the match to TRBD2 covers 10 bases. This CDR3 is 18 amino acids long. CDR1 is PRHDT and CDR2 is FYEKMQ in the germline V gene (reference sequence). The ends lost 3 bases at V and 7 bases at J; junction bases unmatched: 14. CDR3 amino acids: CASSLQGPTSGISGELFF. The CDR3 DNA reads TGTGCCAGCAGCTTGCAGGGACCCACTAGCGGGATTAGCGGGGAGCTGTTTTTT.

There are a few counts of this clone. The J gene is TRBJ1-2, the V gene TRBV5-1, with TRBD1 as a possible D gene (6 bases). Per the germline V gene, CDR1 is SGHRS and CDR2 is YFSETQ. V lost 4 bases and J lost 4, with 17 bases in between. The CDR3 length is 15 residues. CDR3 sequence: CASSQPGGGSYGYTF. The DNA of the CDR3 is TGCGCCAGCAGCCAGCCCGGCGGGGGCAGCTATGGCTACACCTTC.

The chain uses TRBV7-8 and TRBJ1-6; TRBD1 agrees at 8 bases. The junction had 3 bases not matched to a gene; V was cut back by 4 bases and J by 7 bases. Looked up from germline, CDR1 is SGHVS and CDR2 is FQNEAQ. This CDR3 comprises 14 residues. The CDR3: CASSSWTGNSPLHF. The CDR3 DNA follows: TGTGCCAGCAGCTCTTGGACAGGGAATTCACCCCTCCACTTT.